The 32 T cell receptor beta chains below were found in one sample sequenced in a study of T cells after yellow fever vaccination. TCRdb fed the 5' RACE reads into MiXCR, producing one record per CDR3 protein. The repertoire has around 340,000 distinct CDR3 sequences, 8.7% of them found once; the top ten carry roughly 18%. The sample was PBMCs, taken on the day of the first yellow fever vaccination. The receptors shown here come from a man aged 18 to 29 who received the YFV17D yellow fever vaccine.

This clonotype was seen many times. V usage is TRBV2 and J usage is TRBJ2-3, with D perhaps assigned TRBD1 or TRBD2 (5 bases each). CDR3 size: 13 residues. CDR1 and CDR2 (germline): SNHLY, FYNNEI. V lost 6 bases, J lost 4 bases, and 11 bases lay in between. CDR3 sequence (DNA): TGTGCCAGCAGCGGGGACCAAGCAGATACGCAGTATTTT. This codes for CASSGDQADTQYF.

This clonotype was counted many times. The rearrangement links TRBV12-3 or TRBV12-4 to TRBJ2-5; D unresolved. The CDR3 has 12 residues. V lost 4 bases and J 1 base, leaving 4 bases between the germline ends. The CDR3 nucleotides read TGTGCCAGCAGTTGGACCCAAGAGACCCAGTACTTC. It codes for CASSWTQETQYF.

This chain uses TRBV7-6 with TRBJ2-1; possibly TRBD2 for D (7 bases). Trimming took 7 bases from V and 6 from J, leaving 16 bases between them. Germline V gene lookup returns CDR1 SGHVS and CDR2 FNYEAQ. CDR3 size: 14 residues. The CDR3 here is CASTLAGALNEQFF. CDR3 nucleotide sequence: TGTGCCAGCACCCTGGCGGGGGCACTCAATGAGCAGTTCTTC. The full variable domain, its missing parts supplied by reference TRBV7-6 and TRBJ2-1, is GAGVSQSPRYKVTKRGQDVALRCDPISGHVSLYWYRQALGQGPEFLTYFNYEAQQDKSGLPNDRFSAERPEGSISTLTIQRTEQRDSAMYRCASTLAGALNEQFFGPGTRLTVL.

This clonotype was counted only a few times. The chain uses TRBV6-1 and TRBJ2-1; D uncertain. V shed 6 bases and J shed 9 bases, with 18 bases lying between them. CDR3 length: 14 amino acids. Germline assignment: CDR1 MNHNS and CDR2 SASEGT. In DNA, the CDR3 is TGTGCCAGCAGACCAATACTTGGTCGCGGTGAGCAGTTCTTC. Amino acid sequence: CASRPILGRGEQFF.

The chain is built from TRBV23-1 and TRBJ2-1; D is uncertain. TRBV23-1 is an ORF; its function is uncertain. The CDR3 contains 17 residues. The V end was cut by 8 bases, the J end by 4 bases, with 24 bases between. CDR3 residues: CASVNVGPTPLYNEQFF. CDR3 coding DNA: TGCGCCAGCGTTAACGTTGGACCCACCCCCTTGTACAATGAGCAGTTCTTC.

J is TRBJ1-2 and V is TRBV20-1, with 9 positions matching TRBD1. The CDR3 extends over 15 amino acids. From germline, CDR1 is DFQATT and CDR2 SNEGSKA (reference sequence). The J segment lost 5 bases and the V segment lost 4 bases, leaving 11 bases of the junction unmatched. The CDR3 bases are TGCAGTGCTACACCGGGACAGGGAACGACTTATGGCTACACCTTC. This gives the protein CSATPGQGTTYGYTF.

This clonotype was observed many times. J is TRBJ1-3 and V is TRBV5-1, with unresolved D. Germline values: CDR1 SGHRS, CDR2 YFSETQ. V was trimmed by 1 base and J by 0 bases, leaving 8 bases between them. CDR3 length equals 15 residues. The CDR3 spells CASSLMGYSGNTIYF. The DNA of the CDR3 is TGCGCCAGCAGCTTGATGGGCTACTCTGGAAACACCATATATTTT.

This rearrangement joins TRBV7-2 to TRBJ2-5, with 7 bases aligning to TRBD2. The CDR3 sequence is 15 residues long. Germline CDR1 is SGHTA and CDR2 is FQGNSA. V trimming: 5 bases; J trimming: 4 bases; junction bases outside the gene matches: 10. CDR3 protein: CASSRPRSGVETQYF. The DNA for the CDR3 is TGTGCCAGCAGCCGCCCTCGGAGCGGGGTAGAGACCCAGTACTTC.

This chain uses TRBV7-2 with TRBJ1-5; unclear D gene. The CDR3 length is 11 residues. In germline, CDR1 is SGHTA, CDR2 FQGNSA. V shed 7 bases and J shed 9 bases, with 10 bases lying between them. The CDR3 is CASTRPPPQHF. Written as DNA, the CDR3 is TGTGCCAGCACCCGTCCCCCGCCCCAGCATTTT.

This clonotype was counted many times. CDR3 bases: TGTGCCAGCAGTGACTCGACCGAACAGGGGGCGGCCGGGGAGCTGTTTTTT. Translating it yields CASSDSTEQGAAGELFF. The chain recombines TRBV6-4 with TRBJ2-2; 9 bases are a match to TRBD1. The CDR3 consists of 17 residues. CDR1 and CDR2 from the germline V gene are MRHNA and SNTAGT. V shed 0 bases and J 6 bases; nucleotides not matched to a gene: 8.

This clonotype has more than one count but fewer than ten. The chain carries TRBV21-1 and TRBJ2-2; TRBD2, the table's D call, was not compared with the DNA. TRBV21-1 corresponds to a pseudogene. CDR3 length: 16 amino acids. CDR3 sequence: CASSSGLAGDTGELFF. In DNA form, the CDR3 reads TGTGCCAGCAGCTCGGGACTAGCGGGTGACACCGGGGAGCTGTTTTTT.

This clonotype was recorded at least ten times. The chain uses TRBV25-1 and TRBJ2-6, with D perhaps matching TRBD1 or TRBD2 (5 bases each). There are 13 residues in the CDR3. The germline V gene has CDR1 MGHDK and CDR2 SYGVNS. V lost 4 bases to trimming and J lost 13 bases, with 14 bases between them. The CDR3 bases are TGTGCCAGCAGTGCCAGGACGGGGCCGGTCCTGACTTTC. It translates to CASSARTGPVLTF.

The chain recombines TRBV9 with TRBJ2-3; no reliable D call. V was pared by 0 bases and J by 3 bases, with 8 bases between. In germline, CDR1 is SGDLS, CDR2 YYNGEE. There are 14 residues in the CDR3. CDR3 DNA sequence: TGTGCCAGCAGCGTAGCTACGGTAACAGATACGCAGTATTTT. This gives the protein CASSVATVTDTQYF.

This CDR3 reads CASSRGDRAVTEAFF. CDR3 DNA sequence: TGTGCCAGCAGCCGCGGAGACAGGGCCGTCACTGAAGCTTTCTTT. The chain uses TRBV3-1 and TRBJ1-1, with TRBD1 matching 7 bases. The V gene end was trimmed by 4 bases and the J gene end by 4 bases; junction bases not matched to a gene: 9. Germline CDR1 reads LGHDT; CDR2 reads YNNKEL (reference sequence). This CDR3 has 15 amino acids.

The rearrangement links TRBV21-1 to TRBJ1-5; the DNA was not compared with TRBD1, the D call given in the table. TRBV21-1 is a known pseudogene. The CDR3 runs 16 residues. The CDR3 bases are TGTGCCGGCCGGACAGGAAAAAACCATAGCAATCAGCCCCAGCATTTT. Residues: CAGRTGKNHSNQPQHF.

The chain carries TRBV7-9 and TRBJ1-1; possible D gene TRBD1, 5 bases. The V end lost 6 bases, the J end lost 4 bases, and 18 bases lay between the germline ends. This CDR3 spans 15 amino acids. The germline V gene has CDR1 SEHNR and CDR2 FQNEAQ (reference sequence). The CDR3 DNA sequence: TGTGCCAGCAGGTCTCACCGGGGGGGTACCACTGAAGCTTTCTTT. This sequence encodes CASRSHRGGTTEAFF.

This clonotype was observed a handful of times. The V gene is TRBV6-1, the J gene TRBJ1-1, with D perhaps matching TRBD1 (5 bases). With 5 bases removed from V and 3 bases from J, the gap between germline ends came to 13 bases. Germline loops: CDR1 MNHNS, CDR2 SASEGT. The CDR3 has 14 residues. CDR3 amino acids: CASSRFGGDTEAFF. The CDR3 region has the DNA TGTGCCAGCAGTCGGTTCGGGGGGGACACTGAAGCTTTCTTT.

This clonotype was seen more than once but under ten times. V gene TRBV11-2 combines with J gene TRBJ1-1; D not certain. The V end was cut by 6 bases, the J end by 2 bases, with 13 bases between. CDR3 length: 14 residues. The germline V gene encodes CDR1 SGHAT and CDR2 FQNNGV. The CDR3 spells CASRRPGTNTEAFF. CDR3 in DNA: TGTGCCAGCAGGAGGCCAGGAACCAACACTGAAGCTTTCTTT.

The CDR3 sequence is CASSLEPGMFTEAFF. DNA for the CDR3: TGTGCCAGCAGCTTAGAGCCAGGGATGTTCACTGAAGCTTTCTTT. The chain recombines TRBV7-9 with TRBJ1-1; maybe TRBD1 (5 bases). Trimming left V 1 base short and J 4 bases short, with 13 bases between. Looked up from germline, CDR1 is SEHNR and CDR2 is FQNEAQ (reference sequence). This CDR3 has 15 amino acids.

V gene TRBV11-2 combines with J gene TRBJ2-7, with D possibly matching TRBD1 (6 bases). CDR1 and CDR2 from the germline V gene are SGHAT and FQNNGV. The CDR3 is 14 residues long. Trimming took 4 bases from V and 4 from J, leaving 14 bases between them. CDR3 sequence: CASSSPDRLYEQYF. The CDR3 nucleotides read TGTGCCAGCAGCTCACCCGACAGGCTTTACGAGCAGTACTTC.

The chain has TRBV18 and TRBJ2-7, with TRBD1 matching over 9 bases. The CDR3 is 14 amino acids. Per germline, CDR1 KGHSH and CDR2 LQKENI. J gave up 6 bases and V 9 bases, and 12 bases lay outside the gene matches. The CDR3 spells CARSSYGTGIEQYF. The CDR3 nucleotides read TGTGCCAGATCATCATACGGGACAGGGATCGAGCAGTACTTC. The variable domain in full, with the rest retrieved from reference TRBV18 and TRBJ2-7, is NAGVMQNPRHLVRRRGQEARLRCSPMKGHSHVYWYRQLPEEGLKFMVYLQKENIIDESGMPKERFSAEFPKEGPSILRIQQVVRGDSAAYFCARSSYGTGIEQYFGPGTRLTVT.

This clonotype was seen ten or more times. CDR3 sequence: CASSYGGRSYEQYF. The CDR3 DNA reads TGTGCCAGCAGCTACGGGGGACGCTCCTACGAGCAGTACTTC. This rearrangement joins TRBV7-8 to TRBJ2-7; weak D call: TRBD2 (6 bases). V lost 4 bases and J lost 0, with 10 bases in between. The length of the CDR3 is 14 residues. Germline lookup yields CDR1 SGHVS and CDR2 FQNEAQ.

In this sample, this clonotype turned up a few times. The CDR3 sequence is CASSLSLQGGILWRTQYF. CDR3 nucleotides: TGTGCCAGCAGCTTGAGTTTGCAGGGGGGAATATTGTGGAGGACCCAGTACTTC. V usage is TRBV11-1 and J usage is TRBJ2-5; weak D call: TRBD1 (7 bases). The germline V gene encodes CDR1 SGHAT and CDR2 FQDESV (reference sequence). V was pared by 3 bases and J by 7 bases, with 27 bases between. The CDR3 extends over 18 amino acids.

This clonotype has more than one count but fewer than ten. This chain joins TRBV20-1 and TRBJ1-6; TRBD1 aligns across 9 bases. The CDR3 has 15 amino acids. Per germline, CDR1 DFQATT and CDR2 SNEGSKA (reference sequence). Trimming at V came to 8 bases and at J to 8 bases, leaving 13 bases not matched to a gene. The CDR3 sequence is CSLFATGTGHSPLHF. The CDR3 bases are TGCAGTCTCTTCGCAACCGGGACAGGGCATTCACCCCTCCACTTT.

In its sample, this clonotype was seen a few times. V is TRBV7-2 and J is TRBJ1-5, with no clear D. CDR1 is SGHTA, CDR2 FQGNSA, per germline. CDR3 length: 13 residues. V was shortened by 2 bases and J by 3 bases, with 5 bases between the two germline ends. As DNA, the CDR3 is TGTGCCAGCAGCTTAAGGTCCAATCAGCCCCAGCATTTT. Translation: CASSLRSNQPQHF.

This clonotype was found many times. This chain joins TRBV7-6 and TRBJ2-1; tentative D call: TRBD1 (6 bases). Trimming shortened V by 6 bases and J by 2 bases, and 17 bases separated the two germline ends. The germline V gene has CDR1 SGHVS and CDR2 FNYEAQ. The CDR3 contains 16 residues. CDR3 coding DNA: TGTGCCAGCAGTCGTATGACAGGAATTACCTACAATGAGCAGTTCTTC. This sequence encodes CASSRMTGITYNEQFF.

The table lists this clonotype with a few counts. CDR3 DNA sequence: TGCGCCAGCAGCCAAGCAGGGAACACAGATACGCAGTATTTT. This sequence encodes CASSQAGNTDTQYF. The chain joins TRBV4-1 to TRBJ2-3; a weak D match, TRBD1 (5 bases). This CDR3 has 14 residues. Trimming removed 1 base from V and 2 bases from J, with 7 bases in between. Germline CDR1 and CDR2: MGHRA and YSYEKL.

This clonotype showed up just a few times. The J gene is TRBJ2-5, the V gene TRBV9, with D possibly TRBD1 on 6 matching bases. Trimming left V 0 bases short and J 7 bases short, with 7 bases between. The CDR3 totals 12 residues. Germline-derived CDR1 and CDR2 are SGDLS and YYNGEE. The CDR3 DNA follows: TGTGCCAGCAGCGTAGGCAGGGGGACCCAGTACTTC. Its protein is CASSVGRGTQYF.

The CDR3 DNA follows: TGTGCCAGCAGCTTGACAGGGGCCTCTTGGTCCTACGAGCAGTACTTC. It translates to CASSLTGASWSYEQYF. The chain couples TRBV5-6 to TRBJ2-7, with TRBD1 identical over 7 bases. Germline V gene lookup returns CDR1 SGHDT and CDR2 YYEEEE. The CDR3 is 16 residues long. V was clipped by 1 base and J by 1 base; unmatched bases: 8.

The chain carries TRBV7-8 and TRBJ2-7; 7 nucleotides agree with TRBD1. The CDR3 runs to 16 residues. CDR1 and CDR2 (germline): SGHVS, FQNEAQ. V shed 1 base, J shed 1 base, and the junction held 7 bases outside the gene matches. CDR3 DNA sequence: TGTGCCAGCAGCTTAGAATGGGGACAGAAGTCCTACGAGCAGTACGTC. As protein: CASSLEWGQKSYEQYV.

The chain carries TRBV5-5 and TRBJ1-1, with D uncertain. Per germline, CDR1 SGHKS and CDR2 YYEKEE (reference sequence). V shed 3 bases and J shed 4 bases, with 19 bases lying between them. This CDR3 is 16 amino acids long. CDR3 amino acids: CASSWGRLPAGTEAFF. CDR3 bases: TGTGCCAGCAGCTGGGGTCGGCTCCCCGCGGGCACTGAAGCTTTCTTT.

The chain has TRBV29-1 and TRBJ2-5; weak D call: TRBD2 (5 bases). In germline, CDR1 is SQVTM, CDR2 ANQGSEA. V lost 0 bases, J lost 7 bases, and 18 bases lay in between. This CDR3 is built from 15 residues. CDR3 in DNA: TGCAGCGTTGAAGATAGGGCGGGCCTCGGGTGGACCCAGTACTTC. Translating it yields CSVEDRAGLGWTQYF.